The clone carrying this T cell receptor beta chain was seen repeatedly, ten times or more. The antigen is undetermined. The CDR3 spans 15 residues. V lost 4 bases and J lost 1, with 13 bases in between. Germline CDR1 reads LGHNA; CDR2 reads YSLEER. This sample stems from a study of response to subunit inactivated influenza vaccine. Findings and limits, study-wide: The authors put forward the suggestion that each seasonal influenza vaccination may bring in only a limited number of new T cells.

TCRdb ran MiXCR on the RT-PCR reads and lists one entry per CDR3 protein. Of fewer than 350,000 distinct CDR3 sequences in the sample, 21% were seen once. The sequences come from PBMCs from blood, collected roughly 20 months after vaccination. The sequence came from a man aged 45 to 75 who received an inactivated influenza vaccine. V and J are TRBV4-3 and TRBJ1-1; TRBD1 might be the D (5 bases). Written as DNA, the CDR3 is TGCGCCAGCAGCCTCGGACTTGGGGGGAACACTGAAGCTTTCTTT. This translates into CASSLGLGGNTEAFF.